The 26 T cell receptor beta chains in this list originate from one sample, sequenced in a study of CD8+CD57+ T cells in acquired aplastic anemia. TCR beta VDJ and CDR3 profiles were obtained from a genomic DNA template. Each CDR3 protein gets one entry after TCRdb re-called the reads with MiXCR. The sample includes about 470,000 distinct CDR3 sequences, approximately 32% of them seen just once. Flow cytometry had shown expanded CD8+CD57+ cells in the patients chosen for sequencing. The sample comprised sorted CD4+, CD8+, or CD8+CD57+ T cells (not recorded which) from PBMCs. These TCRs come from a human donor with aplastic anemia.

About this clonotype itself: With a much larger clone just one base away, this may be a read error. The V call is TRBV2, the J call TRBJ1-2; 7 bases fit TRBD1. With 3 bases clipped from V and 6 bases from J, the junction kept 7 bases outside the gene matches. From germline, CDR1 is SNHLY and CDR2 FYNNEI. CDR3 length: 14 amino acids. The CDR3 spells CASSERGLPHGYTF. The CDR3 DNA sequence: TGTGCCAGCAGTGAGAGGGGGCTCCCCCATGGCTACACCTTC.

There are a few counts of this clonotype. The junction shows a germline mismatch at one end, possibly a read error. The genes are TRBV20-1 and TRBJ2-7; 9 bases are a match to TRBD2. Per germline, CDR1 DFQATT and CDR2 SNEGSKA (reference sequence). This CDR3 contains 16 residues. CDR3 region: CSANPLTSGNSYAQYF. Here the CDR3 DNA reads TGCAGTGCTAATCCCCTGACTAGCGGTAACTCCTACGCGCAGTACTTC.

The V call is TRBV12-3 or TRBV12-4, the J call TRBJ2-3; no clear D. Trimming pared 3 bases from V and 6 bases from J, leaving 13 bases between. The CDR3 is 14 residues long. The CDR3 DNA is TGTGCCAGCAGTTTTGGCTCTCTCACGGATACGCAGTATTTT. This codes for CASSFGSLTDTQYF.

This clonotype was found a few times. CDR3 loop: CSASNPWTGNTIYF. The CDR3 DNA sequence: TGCAGTGCTAGTAACCCCTGGACCGGAAACACCATATATTTT. The chain combines TRBV20-1 with TRBJ1-3; D remains unclear. V shed 3 bases and J shed 4 bases, with 13 bases lying between them. This CDR3 region has 14 residues. CDR1 DFQATT and CDR2 SNEGSKA come from the germline V gene (reference sequence).

This clonotype was observed at least ten times. CDR3 DNA: TGTGCCAGCAGCGTAGACGGGACTGGCAATCAGCCCCAGCATTTT. Translated: CASSVDGTGNQPQHF. The rearrangement uses TRBV9 and TRBJ1-5, with D tentatively TRBD1 (5 bases). The CDR3 totals 15 residues. Germline V gene sequence: CDR1 SGDLS, CDR2 YYNGEE. The V end lost 0 bases, the J end lost 2 bases, and 9 bases lay between the germline ends.

The genes are TRBV2 and TRBJ1-3; TRBD1 aligns across 10 bases. The V and J ends lost 5 bases and 0 bases, in that order; junction bases with no gene match: 7. Germline values: CDR1 SNHLY, CDR2 FYNNEI. The CDR3 is 17 amino acids. CDR3 coding DNA: TGTGCCAGCAGTCCGGGACAGGGGTTTTTCTCTGGAAACACCATATATTTT. Protein sequence: CASSPGQGFFSGNTIYF.

This clonotype was counted many times. The chain links TRBV19 to TRBJ2-7, with D possibly being TRBD1 or TRBD2 (7 bases each). The CDR3 runs to 16 residues. Germline-derived CDR1 and CDR2 are LNHDA and SQIVND (reference sequence). Deletions cut 6 bases from V and 1 base from J, with 19 bases between. Written as DNA, the CDR3 is TGTGCCAGTAGCCGAGATAACAGGGGAGGGTCCTACGAGCAGTACTTC. Amino acids: CASSRDNRGGSYEQYF.

This clonotype was detected ten times or more. The chain has TRBV20-1 and TRBJ2-5; D gene unclear. The germline V gene has CDR1 DFQATT and CDR2 SNEGSKA (reference sequence). The CDR3 runs 12 residues. The V gene lost 3 bases and the J gene lost 1 base, with 6 bases spanning the gap. The DNA for the CDR3 is TGCAGTGCTAGGTCGGGCCAAGAGACCCAGTACTTC. Protein product: CSARSGQETQYF.

The V call is TRBV5-1, the J call TRBJ2-3; D is perhaps TRBD1 or TRBD2 (6 bases each). The V end was cut by 7 bases, the J end by 0 bases, with 15 bases between. The germline CDR1 and CDR2 sequences are SGHRS and YFSETQ. This CDR3 is 15 amino acids long. DNA of the CDR3: TGCGCCAGCCACTGGTGGGGGGCCAGCACAGATACGCAGTATTTT. This codes for CASHWWGASTDTQYF.

A few counts support this clonotype. This sequence joins TRBV20-1 and TRBJ2-5; 15 bases agree with TRBD2. CDR1 is DFQATT, CDR2 SNEGSKA, per germline (reference sequence). The CDR3 extends over 16 amino acids. Losses at the gene ends were 3 bases for V and 0 bases for J; bases not matched to a gene: 2. The CDR3 here is CSASWTSGGDQETQYF. The CDR3 nucleotides are TGCAGTGCTAGTTGGACTAGCGGGGGGGACCAAGAGACCCAGTACTTC.

A word on this clonotype: Compared with germline, one end of the junction differs, possibly owing to a read error. This rearrangement joins TRBV15 to TRBJ2-7; 7 nucleotides agree with TRBD1. The CDR3 contains 14 residues. Germline assignment: CDR1 LNHNV and CDR2 YYDKDF (reference sequence). In nucleotides, the CDR3 is TGTGCCAGCAGCCCCGGGACAGCAGTTTACGAGCAGTACTTC. Amino acids: CASSPGTAVYEQYF.

There are many counts of this clonotype. The genes are TRBV19 and TRBJ1-4; no reliable D call. Germline loops: CDR1 LNHDA, CDR2 SQIVND (reference sequence). The V gene lost 3 bases and the J gene lost 7 bases, with 12 bases spanning the gap. The CDR3 sequence is 14 residues long. The CDR3 DNA reads as TGTGCCAGTAGTATCGGGCTGACGAGTGAAAAACTGTTTTTT. It is translated as CASSIGLTSEKLFF.

This clonotype was observed once. The chain links TRBV24-1 to TRBJ2-5; weak D call: TRBD1 (6 bases). Between the trimmed V and J ends, which lost 4 bases and 2 bases, there was a span of 13 bases. Germline CDR1 KGHDR, CDR2 SFDVKD. The CDR3 is made up of 15 amino acids. The CDR3 is CATSEGGTLQETQYF. The CDR3 coding sequence is TGTGCCACCAGTGAAGGGGGAACCCTGCAAGAGACCCAGTACTTC.

This clonotype has at least ten counts. The rearrangement uses TRBV5-1 and TRBJ1-2; 9 positions match TRBD1. V gave up 10 bases and J gave up 6 bases; unmatched junction bases: 4. The CDR3 extends over 11 amino acids. CDR1 SGHRS and CDR2 YFSETQ come from the germline V gene. CDR3 residues: CAVDRGNGYTF. Written as DNA, the CDR3 is TGCGCCGTGGACAGGGGAAATGGCTACACCTTC.

In this sample, this clonotype turned up once. At one end the junction does not follow the germline gene, possibly because of a read error. The V and J genes are TRBV2 and TRBJ1-6; D uncertain. The CDR3 is made up of 14 amino acids. Per germline, CDR1 SNHLY and CDR2 FYNNEI. CDR3 loop: CASSYDPYKSPLHF. CDR3 nucleotides: TGTGCCAGCAGTTATGACCCATATAAATCACCCCTCCACTTT.

A remark on this clonotype: The junction does not match germline at one end; this may be a read error. The chain carries TRBV10-3 and TRBJ2-7; D may be TRBD1 or TRBD2 (6 bases each). CDR1 ENHRY and CDR2 SYGVKD come from the germline V gene. The CDR3 contains 12 residues. CDR3 bases: TGTGCCATCGGGGCGGGACACTACGAGCGGTACTTC. Residues: CAIGAGHYERYF.

The rearrangement joins TRBV11-1 to TRBJ1-6; D perhaps matches TRBD1 (6 bases). CDR1 and CDR2 from the germline V gene are SGHAT and FQDESV (reference sequence). Trimming took 6 bases from V and 4 from J, leaving 19 bases between them. The CDR3 is 17 residues long. CDR3 in amino acids: CASSVGGDIIYNSPLHF. CDR3 in DNA: TGTGCCAGCAGTGTCGGGGGCGATATTATTTATAATTCACCCCTCCACTTT.

Regarding this clonotype: This clone may be a read error of a much larger clone one base away. CDR3 sequence (DNA): TGTGCCAGTGGTATAGGACTACGATCTATCACAGATACGCAGTATTTT. Translation gives CASGIGLRSITDTQYF. V is TRBV19 and J is TRBJ2-3; a possible D gene is TRBD2 (6 bases). CDR3 length: 16 amino acids. Germline CDR1 LNHDA, CDR2 SQIVND (reference sequence).

DNA for the CDR3: TGCAGCGTTCCCCAGGGTAGTAGTAGCTACACCTTC. It codes for CSVPQGSSSYTF. V usage is TRBV29-1 and J usage is TRBJ1-2, with D tentatively TRBD1 (5 bases). V lost 5 bases and J 9 bases, leaving 16 bases between the germline ends. This CDR3 contains 12 residues. Germline V gene lookup returns CDR1 SQVTM and CDR2 ANQGSEA.

The V and J genes are TRBV25-1 and TRBJ1-6; D not resolved. The germline V gene encodes CDR1 MGHDK and CDR2 SYGVNS. CDR3 length equals 17 residues. The V end was cut by 6 bases, the J end by 0 bases, with 15 bases between. In DNA form, the CDR3 reads TGTGCCAGCAGCGCCCTAGAAACAAGCTCCTATAATTCACCCCTCCACTTT. As protein: CASSALETSSYNSPLHF.

This chain links TRBV15 with TRBJ1-2; 9 bases are a match to TRBD1. Germline V gives CDR1 LNHNV, CDR2 YYDKDF (reference sequence). This CDR3 comprises 14 residues. With V trimmed by 3 bases and J by 5 bases, 4 bases remained unmatched. CDR3 DNA sequence: TGTGCCACCAGCAGCGAACAGGGGGCTTATGGCTACACCTTC. It is translated as CATSSEQGAYGYTF.

Comment on this clonotype: A much larger clone sits a single nucleotide away, making a read error possible. V and J are TRBV10-1 and TRBJ2-7; D may be TRBD1 or TRBD2 (6 bases each). Germline V lookup: CDR1 WNHNN, CDR2 SYGVQD (reference sequence). The ends were cut back, 6 bases at V and 0 bases at J, with 12 bases in the middle. The CDR3 contains 14 residues. For the CDR3, the DNA is TGCGCCAGCAGGGGGGGCAGGGCCTCCTACGAGCAGTACTTC. It encodes CASRGGRASYEQYF.

In its sample, this clonotype was seen a few times. This chain uses TRBV6-5 with TRBJ1-6; D remains unclear. Per the germline V gene, CDR1 is MNHEY and CDR2 is SVGAGI. The V end was cut by 2 bases, the J end by 5 bases, with 7 bases between. The CDR3 is made up of 14 amino acids. CDR3 nucleotides: TGTGCCAGCAGTTACGGGCAGAATAATTCACCCCTCCACTTT. Its translation: CASSYGQNNSPLHF.

The gene calls are TRBV25-1 and TRBJ1-5; 7 nucleotides line up with TRBD1. This CDR3 has 13 amino acids. From germline, CDR1 is MGHDK and CDR2 SYGVNS. The V gene end was trimmed by 7 bases and the J gene end by 7 bases; junction bases not matched to a gene: 7. The CDR3: CASTITGEQPQHF. CDR3 in DNA: TGTGCCAGCACCATCACAGGGGAACAGCCCCAGCATTTT.

Ten or more counts support this clonotype. The V gene is TRBV10-3, the J gene TRBJ1-1; weak D call: TRBD1 (6 bases). CDR3 size: 15 residues. Trimming cost V 3 bases and J 3 bases, with 14 bases left between them. Per germline, CDR1 ENHRY and CDR2 SYGVKD. The CDR3 protein is CAISETGPTDTEAFF. DNA for the CDR3: TGTGCCATCAGTGAAACAGGGCCGACGGACACTGAAGCTTTCTTT.

This clonotype was found a few times. The V gene is TRBV27, the J gene TRBJ1-5; the match to TRBD1 covers 7 bases. This CDR3 has 16 amino acids. With 5 bases clipped from V and 2 bases from J, the junction kept 9 bases outside the gene matches. Germline-derived CDR1 and CDR2 are MNHEY and SMNVEV (reference sequence). The CDR3 loop reads CASSPHEQGGNQPQHF. The CDR3 bases are TGTGCCAGCAGTCCCCATGAGCAGGGGGGCAATCAGCCCCAGCATTTT.